The following is a T cell receptor (beta chain) sequence with its context. Trimming removed 4 bases from V and 4 bases from J, with 38 bases in between. Germline CDR1 and CDR2: MGHRA and YSYEKL. CDR3 length equals 23 residues. The data were obtained in a study of identical twins. One entry per CDR3 protein results from TCRdb running MiXCR on the 5' RACE reads. The sample includes roughly 1,500,000 distinct CDR3 sequences, under 35% of them seen just once. What was sequenced was cord blood. The V gene is TRBV4-1, the J gene TRBJ2-1, with D perhaps TRBD2 (7 bases). This TCR came from a newborn girl in good health. CDR3 residues: CASSLPGTLTKGKRGPLYNEQFF. The CDR3 coding sequence is TGCGCCAGCAGCCTGCCCGGGACACTTACCAAGGGGAAGCGGGGACCACTATACAATGAGCAGTTCTTC.